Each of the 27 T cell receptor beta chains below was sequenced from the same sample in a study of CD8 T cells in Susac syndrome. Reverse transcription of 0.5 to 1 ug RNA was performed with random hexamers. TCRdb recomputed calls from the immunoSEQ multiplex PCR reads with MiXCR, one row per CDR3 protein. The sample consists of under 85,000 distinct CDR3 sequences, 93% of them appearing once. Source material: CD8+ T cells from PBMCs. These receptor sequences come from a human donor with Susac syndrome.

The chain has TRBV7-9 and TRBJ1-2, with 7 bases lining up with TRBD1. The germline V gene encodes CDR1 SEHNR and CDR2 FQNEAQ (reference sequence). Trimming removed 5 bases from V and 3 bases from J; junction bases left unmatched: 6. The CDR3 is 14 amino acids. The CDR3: CASSTLTGDYGYTF. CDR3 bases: TGTGCCAGCAGCACCCTAACAGGGGACTATGGCTACACCTTC.

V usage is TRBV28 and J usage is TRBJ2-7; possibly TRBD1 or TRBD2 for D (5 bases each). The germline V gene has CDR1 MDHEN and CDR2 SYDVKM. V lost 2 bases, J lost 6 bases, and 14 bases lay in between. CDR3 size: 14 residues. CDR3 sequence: CASSLTGTVVEQYF. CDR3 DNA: TGTGCCAGCAGTTTAACCGGGACGGTGGTCGAGCAGTACTTC. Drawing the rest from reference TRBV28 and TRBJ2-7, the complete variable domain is DVKVTQSSRYLVKRTGEKVFLECVQDMDHENMFWYRQDPGLGLRLIYFSYDVKMKEKGDIPEGYSVSREKKERFSLILESASTNQTSMYLCASSLTGTVVEQYFGPGTRLTVT.

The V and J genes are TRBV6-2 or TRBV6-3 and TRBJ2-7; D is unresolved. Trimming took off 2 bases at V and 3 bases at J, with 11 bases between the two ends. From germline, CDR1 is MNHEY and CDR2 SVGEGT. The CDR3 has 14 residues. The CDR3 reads CASSYKGRRYEQYF. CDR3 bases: TGTGCCAGCAGTTACAAGGGCAGGCGCTACGAGCAGTACTTC.

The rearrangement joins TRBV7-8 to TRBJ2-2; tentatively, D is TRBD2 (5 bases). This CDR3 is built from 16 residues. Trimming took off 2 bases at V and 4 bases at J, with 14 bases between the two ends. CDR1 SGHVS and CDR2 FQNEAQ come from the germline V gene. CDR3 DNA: TGTGCCAGCAGCTTACAAGCGGCGGTGGTCACCGGGGAGCTGTTTTTT. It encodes CASSLQAAVVTGELFF.

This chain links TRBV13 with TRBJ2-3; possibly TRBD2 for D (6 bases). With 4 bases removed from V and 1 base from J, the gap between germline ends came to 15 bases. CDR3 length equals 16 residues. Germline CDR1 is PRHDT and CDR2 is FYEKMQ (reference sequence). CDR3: CASSSQRLGGTDTQYF. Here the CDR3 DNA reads TGTGCCAGCAGCTCGCAAAGACTAGGGGGCACAGATACGCAGTATTTT.

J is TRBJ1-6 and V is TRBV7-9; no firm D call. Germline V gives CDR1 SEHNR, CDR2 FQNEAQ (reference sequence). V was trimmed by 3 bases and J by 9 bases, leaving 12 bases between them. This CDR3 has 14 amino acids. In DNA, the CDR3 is TGTGCCAGCAGCTTGGGGTCGGTCTTTTCACCCCTCCACTTT. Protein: CASSLGSVFSPLHF.

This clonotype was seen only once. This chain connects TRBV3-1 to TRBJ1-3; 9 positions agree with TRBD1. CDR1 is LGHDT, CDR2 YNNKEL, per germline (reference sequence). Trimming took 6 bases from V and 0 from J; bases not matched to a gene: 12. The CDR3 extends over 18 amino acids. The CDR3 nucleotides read TGTGCCAGCAGTCCTAGACAGGGGGAAGCAAGCTCTGGAAACACCATATATTTT. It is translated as CASSPRQGEASSGNTIYF.

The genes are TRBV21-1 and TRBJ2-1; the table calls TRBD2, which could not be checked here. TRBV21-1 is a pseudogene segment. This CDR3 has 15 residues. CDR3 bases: TGTGCCAGCACCTCGGGACTAGCGGGCGACAATGAGCAGTTCTTC. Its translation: CASTSGLAGDNEQFF.

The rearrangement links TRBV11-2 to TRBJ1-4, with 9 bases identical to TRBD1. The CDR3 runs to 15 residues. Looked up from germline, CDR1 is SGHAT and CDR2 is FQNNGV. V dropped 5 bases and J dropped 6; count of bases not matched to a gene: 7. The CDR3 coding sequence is TGTGCCAGCAGCCTCGGACAGGGGAGGGATGAAAAACTGTTTTTT. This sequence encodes CASSLGQGRDEKLFF.

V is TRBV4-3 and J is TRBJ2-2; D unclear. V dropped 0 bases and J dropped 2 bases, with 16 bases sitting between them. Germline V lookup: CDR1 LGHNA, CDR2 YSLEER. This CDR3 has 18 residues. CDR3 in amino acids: CASSQEPLVGPNTGELFF. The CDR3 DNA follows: TGCGCCAGCAGCCAAGAGCCCCTGGTGGGCCCTAACACCGGGGAGCTGTTTTTT.

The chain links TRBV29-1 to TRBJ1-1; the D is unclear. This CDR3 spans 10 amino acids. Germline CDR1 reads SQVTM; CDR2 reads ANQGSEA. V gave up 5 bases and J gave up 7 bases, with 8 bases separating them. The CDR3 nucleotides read TGCAGCGTTTTCAGCCTTGAAGCTTTCTTT. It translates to CSVFSLEAFF. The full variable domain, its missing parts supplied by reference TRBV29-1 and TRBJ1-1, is SAVISQKPSRDICQRGTSLTIQCQVDSQVTMMFWYRQQPGQSLTLIATANQGSEATYESGFVIDKFPISRPNLTFSTLTVSNMSPEDSSIYLCSVFSLEAFFGQGTRLTVV.

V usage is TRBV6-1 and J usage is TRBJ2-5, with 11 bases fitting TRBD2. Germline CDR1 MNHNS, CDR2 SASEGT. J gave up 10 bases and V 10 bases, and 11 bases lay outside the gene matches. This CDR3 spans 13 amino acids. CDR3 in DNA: TGTGCCACCTCGCCGCTAGCGGGAGGAAACCAGTACTTC. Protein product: CATSPLAGGNQYF.

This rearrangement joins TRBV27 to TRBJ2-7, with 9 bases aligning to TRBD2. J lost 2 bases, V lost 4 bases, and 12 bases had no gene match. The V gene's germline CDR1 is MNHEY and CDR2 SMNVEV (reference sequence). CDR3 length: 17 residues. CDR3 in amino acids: CASSSTLGTSLTYEQYF. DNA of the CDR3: TGTGCCAGCAGTTCGACCCTCGGGACTAGCCTCACCTACGAGCAGTACTTC.

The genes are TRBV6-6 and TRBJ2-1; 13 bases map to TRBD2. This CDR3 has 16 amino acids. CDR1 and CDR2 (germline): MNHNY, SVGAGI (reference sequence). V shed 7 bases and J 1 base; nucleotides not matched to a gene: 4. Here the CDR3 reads CASTRLAGGSYNEQFF. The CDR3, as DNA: TGTGCCAGCACCCGACTAGCGGGAGGTTCCTACAATGAGCAGTTCTTC.

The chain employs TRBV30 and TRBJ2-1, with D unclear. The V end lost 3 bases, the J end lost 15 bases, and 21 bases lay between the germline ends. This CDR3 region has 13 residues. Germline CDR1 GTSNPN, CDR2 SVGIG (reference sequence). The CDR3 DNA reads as TGTGCCTGGAGGGATAGAGTGACCCTCCTGTTGTTCTTC. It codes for CAWRDRVTLLLFF.

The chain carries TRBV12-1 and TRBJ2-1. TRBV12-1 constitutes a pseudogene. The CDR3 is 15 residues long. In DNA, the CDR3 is TGTGCCAGCAGCTTTGGGAACCAACTGGACAATGAGCAGTTCTTC. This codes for CASSFGNQLDNEQFF.

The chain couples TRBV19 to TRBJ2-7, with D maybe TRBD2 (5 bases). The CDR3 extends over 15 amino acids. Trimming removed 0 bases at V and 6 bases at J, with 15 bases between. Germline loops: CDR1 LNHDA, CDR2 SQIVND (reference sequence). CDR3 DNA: TGTGCCAGTAGTATAGAGGCCGGACTTTCTTCCGAGCAGTACTTC. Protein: CASSIEAGLSSEQYF.

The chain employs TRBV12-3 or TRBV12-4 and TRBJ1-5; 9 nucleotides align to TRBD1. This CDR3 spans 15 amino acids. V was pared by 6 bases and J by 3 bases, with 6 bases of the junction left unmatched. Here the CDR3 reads CASSTGTGINQPQHF. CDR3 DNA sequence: TGTGCCAGCAGCACCGGGACAGGGATCAATCAGCCCCAGCATTTT.

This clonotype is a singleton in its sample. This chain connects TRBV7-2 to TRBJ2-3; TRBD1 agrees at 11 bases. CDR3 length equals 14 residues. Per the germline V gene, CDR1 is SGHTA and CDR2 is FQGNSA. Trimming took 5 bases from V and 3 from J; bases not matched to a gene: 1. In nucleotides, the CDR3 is TGTGCCAGCAGCCGGGACAGGGGGACAGATACGCAGTATTTT. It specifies CASSRDRGTDTQYF.

The CDR3, as DNA: TGTGCCAGCAGCTCGACAGGGGATTATTCACCCCTCCACTTT. The encoded protein is CASSSTGDYSPLHF. This chain joins TRBV7-6 and TRBJ1-6; 8 nucleotides match TRBD1. This CDR3 comprises 14 residues. V was clipped by 4 bases and J by 8 bases; unmatched bases: 4. The V gene's germline CDR1 is SGHVS and CDR2 FNYEAQ.

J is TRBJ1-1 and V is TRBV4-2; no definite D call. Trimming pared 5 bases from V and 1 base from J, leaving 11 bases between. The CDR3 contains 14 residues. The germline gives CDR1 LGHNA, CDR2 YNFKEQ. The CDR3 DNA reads TGTGCCAGCAGCTACCAAGTGGCGAACACTGAAGCTTTCTTT. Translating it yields CASSYQVANTEAFF.

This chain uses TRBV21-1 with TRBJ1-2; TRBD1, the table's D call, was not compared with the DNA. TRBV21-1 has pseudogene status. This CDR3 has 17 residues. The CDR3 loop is CASSPEGSIHTNYGYTF. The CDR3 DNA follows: TGTGCCAGCAGCCCCGAGGGGTCAATCCACACTAACTATGGCTACACCTTC.

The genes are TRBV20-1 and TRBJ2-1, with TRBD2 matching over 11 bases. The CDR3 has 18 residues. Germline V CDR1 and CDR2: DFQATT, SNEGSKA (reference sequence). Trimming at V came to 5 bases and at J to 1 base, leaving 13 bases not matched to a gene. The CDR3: CSACQLAGVLGSYNEQFF. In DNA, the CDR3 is TGCAGTGCTTGTCAACTAGCGGGAGTTCTCGGTTCCTACAATGAGCAGTTCTTC.

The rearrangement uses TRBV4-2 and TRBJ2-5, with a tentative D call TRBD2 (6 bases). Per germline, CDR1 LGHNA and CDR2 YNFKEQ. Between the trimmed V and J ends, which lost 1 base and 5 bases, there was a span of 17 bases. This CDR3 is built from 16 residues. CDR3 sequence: CASSQVGGWPPETQYF. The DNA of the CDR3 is TGTGCCAGCAGCCAAGTGGGGGGATGGCCCCCGGAGACCCAGTACTTC.

The CDR3 loop reads CAWSDGRLNSPLHF. CDR3 DNA: TGTGCCTGGAGTGATGGACGGCTGAATTCACCCCTCCACTTT. The gene calls are TRBV30 and TRBJ1-6, with D unresolved. This CDR3 contains 14 residues. V lost 1 base and J lost 7, with 11 bases in between. Germline V gives CDR1 GTSNPN, CDR2 SVGIG (reference sequence).

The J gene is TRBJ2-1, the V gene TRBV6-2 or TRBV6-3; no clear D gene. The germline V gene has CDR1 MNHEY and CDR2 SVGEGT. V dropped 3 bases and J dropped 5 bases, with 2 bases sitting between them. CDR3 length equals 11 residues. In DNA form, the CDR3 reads TGTGCCAGCAGTTATAACAATGAGCAGTTCTTC. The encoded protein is CASSYNNEQFF.

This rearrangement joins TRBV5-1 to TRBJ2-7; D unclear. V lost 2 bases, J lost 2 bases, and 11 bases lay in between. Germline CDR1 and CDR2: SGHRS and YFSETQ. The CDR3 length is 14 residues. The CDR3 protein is CASSLTAEPYEQYF. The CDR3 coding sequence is TGCGCCAGCAGCTTAACTGCAGAGCCCTACGAGCAGTACTTC.